A single sample is the source of the 11 T cell receptor beta chains below, sequenced in a study of CD4 T cells in relation to SARS-CoV-2 and coronaviruses. TCRdb's copy holds only in-frame clones and misses some; the assay was immunoSEQ multiplex PCR. The repertoire holds about 26,000 clones, with around three quarters as singletons. CD4+ T cells from unexposed donors were obtained before the COVID-19 pandemic (2011-2018). The cells were cultured for under 13 days before CD4+ T cells were isolated. For these receptors, no antigen is known. Source material: CD4+ T cells from PBMCs, cultured in vitro. The receptors shown here come from a human donor in good health.

V is TRBV4-3 and J is TRBJ1-5, with a possible D match to TRBD1 (6 bases). The CDR3 is made up of 15 amino acids. V was pared by 0 bases and J by 2 bases, with 8 bases between. Germline-derived CDR1 and CDR2 are LGHNA and YSLEER. This CDR3 reads CASSQEYRGNQPQHF. The CDR3 DNA sequence: TGCGCCAGCAGCCAAGAGTACAGGGGCAATCAGCCCCAGCATTTT.

V usage is TRBV18 and J usage is TRBJ1-2; the match to TRBD1 covers 7 bases. Germline CDR1 is KGHSH and CDR2 is LQKENI. This CDR3 comprises 13 residues. With 5 bases clipped from V and 8 bases from J, the junction kept 8 bases outside the gene matches. The CDR3 DNA reads TGTGCCAGCTCAAACGGACAGGACTTGGGCTACACCTTC. Its protein product is CASSNGQDLGYTF.

This clone showed up just once. This chain links TRBV3-1 (or the pseudogene TRBV3-2) with TRBJ2-7; the D gene is possibly TRBD1 (5 bases). From germline, CDR1 is LGHDT and CDR2 YNNKEL (reference sequence). CDR3 size: 14 residues. V lost 2 bases and J 1 base, leaving 9 bases between the germline ends. CDR3 loop: CASSQSRQSYEQYF. CDR3 nucleotides: TGTGCCAGCAGCCAATCAAGACAGTCCTACGAGCAGTACTTC.

The J gene is TRBJ2-3, the V gene TRBV7-9; D remains unclear. The V end was cut by 3 bases, the J end by 0 bases, with 13 bases between. The CDR3 contains 16 residues. Germline assignment: CDR1 SEHNR and CDR2 FQNEAQ (reference sequence). The DNA of the CDR3 is TGTGCCAGCAGCTTGATGTACCCTACCAGCACAGATACGCAGTATTTT. This encodes CASSLMYPTSTDTQYF.

The rearrangement joins TRBV5-1 to TRBJ2-2; D may be TRBD2 (5 bases). The CDR3 consists of 15 residues. The germline V gene encodes CDR1 SGHRS and CDR2 YFSETQ. Trimming pared 5 bases from V and 0 bases from J, leaving 11 bases between. CDR3 sequence reads: CASRRSGTNTGELFF. The DNA of the CDR3 is TGCGCCAGCAGAAGGAGCGGCACGAACACCGGGGAGCTGTTTTTT.

The chain couples TRBV3-1 (or the pseudogene TRBV3-2) to TRBJ2-7, with TRBD1 matching 9 bases. V trimming: 4 bases; J trimming: 3 bases; junction bases outside the gene matches: 1. Germline lookup yields CDR1 LGHDT and CDR2 YNNKEL (reference sequence). The CDR3 extends over 13 amino acids. CDR3 amino acids: CASSRGQGYEQYF. In nucleotides, the CDR3 is TGTGCCAGCAGCCGGGGACAGGGCTACGAGCAGTACTTC.

The chain employs TRBV19 and TRBJ1-6; no definite D call. Germline V gives CDR1 LNHDA, CDR2 SQIVND (reference sequence). The CDR3 runs 14 residues. Trimming cost V 6 bases and J 4 bases, with 10 bases left between them. CDR3 amino acids: CASRADGYNSPLHF. CDR3 DNA sequence: TGTGCCAGTAGGGCCGACGGTTATAATTCACCCCTCCACTTT.

The rearrangement joins TRBV6-5 to TRBJ1-3, with unresolved D. V lost 0 bases and J lost 4, with 4 bases in between. The CDR3 consists of 13 residues. The germline CDR1 and CDR2 sequences are MNHEY and SVGAGI. The CDR3, as DNA: TGTGCCAGCAGTTACTCGTTGGGAAACACCATATATTTT. Encoded protein: CASSYSLGNTIYF.

J is TRBJ1-5 and V is TRBV3-1 (or the pseudogene TRBV3-2); tentatively, D is TRBD1 (5 bases). V lost 0 bases to trimming and J lost 1 base, with 7 bases between them. This CDR3 is 15 amino acids long. Looked up from germline, CDR1 is LGHDT and CDR2 is YNNKEL (reference sequence). CDR3 DNA sequence: TGTGCCAGCAGCCAAGATCGGGGGAGCAATCAGCCCCAGCATTTT. Translated, it gives CASSQDRGSNQPQHF.

The V gene is TRBV5-1, the J gene TRBJ2-5, with TRBD2 as a possible D gene (6 bases). The germline CDR1 and CDR2 sequences are SGHRS and YFSETQ. V lost 4 bases and J 5 bases, leaving 12 bases between the germline ends. CDR3 length: 13 residues. The CDR3 loop is CASSILAGETQYF. CDR3 DNA: TGCGCCAGCAGCATACTAGCCGGGGAGACCCAGTACTTC.

This clone has just one count. V usage is TRBV5-1 and J usage is TRBJ2-7, with 7 positions matching TRBD2. Germline V gene data show CDR1 as SGHRS and CDR2 as YFSETQ. The junction had 8 bases not matched to a gene; V was cut back by 2 bases and J by 3 bases. CDR3 length: 15 amino acids. CDR3 bases: TGCGCCAGCAGCTTCTCTCGCGGGAGCGTCTACGAGCAGTACTTC. Residues: CASSFSRGSVYEQYF.